Listed here are 14 T cell receptor beta chains from one sample, sequenced in a study of cytotoxic CD8 clonotypes in ibrutinib-treated CLL. Using immunoSEQ multiplex PCR, the repertoire was profiled, and TCRdb retains in-frame clones only, with some absent. The sample has some 300,000 clones; 80% are singletons. This sample comprised PBMCs, obtained before ibrutinib treatment. The receptors come from a human donor with chronic lymphocytic leukemia.

This rearrangement joins TRBV7-8 to TRBJ2-3; 8 bases match TRBD2. Trimming removed 5 bases from V and 5 bases from J; junction bases left unmatched: 12. The germline V gene encodes CDR1 SGHVS and CDR2 FQNEAQ. The CDR3 is made up of 16 amino acids. The CDR3 region is CASSQTSGRGLDTQYF. The CDR3 coding sequence is TGTGCCAGCAGCCAAACTAGCGGCAGGGGATTAGATACGCAGTATTTT. Combining the CDR3 with reference TRBV7-8 and TRBJ2-3 gives the whole variable domain GAGVSQSPRYKVAKRGQDVALRCDPISGHVSLFWYQQALGQGPEFLTYFQNEAQLDKSGLPSDRFFAERPEGSVSTLKIQRTQQEDSAVYLCASSQTSGRGLDTQYFGPGTRLTVL.

This clone showed up just once. The rearrangement links TRBV6-5 to TRBJ2-7; no definite D call. Germline V gene data show CDR1 as MNHEY and CDR2 as SVGAGI. Between the trimmed V and J ends, which lost 0 bases and 4 bases, there was a span of 7 bases. The CDR3 contains 13 residues. The CDR3 reads CASSYSVGYEQYF. CDR3 sequence (DNA): TGTGCCAGCAGTTACTCTGTCGGATACGAGCAGTACTTC.

The CDR3 protein is CASSQAGTGETQYF. CDR3 in DNA: TGCGCCAGCAGCCAGGCCGGGACAGGTGAAACCCAGTACTTC. The rearrangement joins TRBV4-3 to TRBJ2-5; TRBD1 matches at 8 bases. Looked up from germline, CDR1 is LGHNA and CDR2 is YSLEER. The junction had 8 bases not matched to a gene; V was cut back by 3 bases and J by 8 bases. The CDR3 has 14 residues.

The chain employs TRBV4-1 and TRBJ1-2; D is uncertain. This CDR3 has 14 amino acids. Trimming left V 0 bases short and J 5 bases short, with 10 bases between. CDR1 is MGHRA and CDR2 is YSYEKL in the germline V gene. The CDR3 nucleotides are TGCGCCAGCAGCCAAGATCGAATGGGATATGGCTACACCTTC. Translation: CASSQDRMGYGYTF.

The rearrangement links TRBV10-2 to TRBJ2-1, with D unclear. Germline V gene data show CDR1 as WSHSY and CDR2 as SAAADI. The CDR3 has 13 residues. Trimming cost V 1 base and J 9 bases, with 10 bases left between them. The CDR3 here is CASSEFGASEQFF. The CDR3 DNA follows: TGCGCCAGCAGTGAGTTTGGCGCCTCTGAGCAGTTCTTC.

This chain links TRBV7-9 with TRBJ2-1, with TRBD2 matching 7 bases. With 11 bases clipped from V and 6 bases from J, the junction kept 10 bases outside the gene matches. The CDR3 consists of 13 residues. Germline assignment: CDR1 SEHNR and CDR2 FQNEAQ (reference sequence). CDR3 sequence reads: CAGGAGSTNEQFF. CDR3 bases: TGTGCCGGGGGAGCGGGAAGTACCAATGAGCAGTTCTTC.

The chain employs TRBV9 and TRBJ2-1; D gene unclear. The germline V and J ends were trimmed by 4 bases and 1 base, with 6 bases remaining between them. CDR3 length: 13 residues. Germline V gives CDR1 SGDLS, CDR2 YYNGEE. CDR3 protein: CASSPSSYNEQFF. The CDR3 nucleotides are TGTGCCAGCAGCCCCAGTTCCTACAATGAGCAGTTCTTC.

V gene TRBV18 combines with J gene TRBJ1-2, with 8 bases matching TRBD1. The CDR3 extends over 15 amino acids. Unmatched junction bases numbered 9, after V lost 3 bases and J lost 6 bases. Germline values: CDR1 KGHSH, CDR2 LQKENI. The CDR3 DNA follows: TGTGCCAGCTCACCCTTTTCAGGGGGCGCCCATGGCTACACCTTC. As protein: CASSPFSGGAHGYTF.

The gene calls are TRBV6-5 and TRBJ2-6, with 8 bases identical to TRBD1. V lost 6 bases and J lost 2; bases outside the gene matches: 3. The CDR3 length is 15 residues. CDR1 is MNHEY, CDR2 SVGAGI, per germline. This CDR3 reads CASRSTGAGANVLTF. CDR3 DNA sequence: TGTGCCAGCAGATCGACAGGGGCTGGGGCCAACGTCCTGACTTTC.

V is TRBV25-1 and J is TRBJ2-2; 9 nucleotides agree with TRBD1. The V gene end was trimmed by 9 bases and the J gene end by 5 bases; junction bases not matched to a gene: 7. Per germline, CDR1 MGHDK and CDR2 SYGVNS. The CDR3 contains 14 residues. This CDR3 is CASTGTGQTGELFF. The CDR3 coding sequence is TGTGCCAGTACCGGGACAGGGCAAACCGGGGAGCTGTTTTTT.

In nucleotides, the CDR3 is TGTGCCAGCAGCCGGCCGAACACTGAAGCTTTCTTT. Translating gives CASSRPNTEAFF. The genes are TRBV6-6 and TRBJ1-1; no definite D call. The CDR3 loop spans 12 amino acids. V was pared by 6 bases and J by 1 base, with 6 bases between. CDR1 and CDR2 (germline): MNHNY, SVGAGI (reference sequence).

The chain couples TRBV30 to TRBJ2-7, with 12 bases fitting TRBD2. The CDR3 totals 15 residues. V dropped 3 bases and J dropped 1; count of bases not matched to a gene: 4. Per the germline V gene, CDR1 is GTSNPN and CDR2 is SVGIG (reference sequence). The CDR3 loop reads CAWSGLAGLSYEQYF. The CDR3 DNA sequence: TGTGCCTGGAGCGGACTAGCGGGACTATCCTACGAGCAGTACTTC. Supplemented by reference TRBV30 and TRBJ2-7, the full variable domain reads SQTIHQWPATLVQPVGSPLSLECTVEGTSNPNLYWYRQAAGRGLQLLFYSVGIGQISSEVPQNLSASRPQDRQFILSSKKLLLSDSGFYLCAWSGLAGLSYEQYFGPGTRLTVT.

CDR3: CASSYSGGRGTQYF. In DNA form, the CDR3 reads TGTGCCAGCAGCTATTCAGGGGGAAGGGGGACCCAGTACTTC. V gene TRBV7-9 combines with J gene TRBJ2-5, with TRBD1 matching 7 bases. The CDR3 loop spans 14 amino acids. Germline CDR1 SEHNR, CDR2 FQNEAQ (reference sequence). V was pared by 4 bases and J by 7 bases, with 9 bases of the junction left unmatched.

The V call is TRBV5-1, the J call TRBJ1-1; no reliable D call. This CDR3 is built from 15 residues. V was clipped by 3 bases and J by 5 bases, with 17 bases between them. Germline CDR1 and CDR2: SGHRS and YFSETQ. Written as DNA, the CDR3 is TGCGCCAGCAGCTGGGCTGTACAGCCTGAGACTGAAGCTTTCTTT. Translation gives CASSWAVQPETEAFF.